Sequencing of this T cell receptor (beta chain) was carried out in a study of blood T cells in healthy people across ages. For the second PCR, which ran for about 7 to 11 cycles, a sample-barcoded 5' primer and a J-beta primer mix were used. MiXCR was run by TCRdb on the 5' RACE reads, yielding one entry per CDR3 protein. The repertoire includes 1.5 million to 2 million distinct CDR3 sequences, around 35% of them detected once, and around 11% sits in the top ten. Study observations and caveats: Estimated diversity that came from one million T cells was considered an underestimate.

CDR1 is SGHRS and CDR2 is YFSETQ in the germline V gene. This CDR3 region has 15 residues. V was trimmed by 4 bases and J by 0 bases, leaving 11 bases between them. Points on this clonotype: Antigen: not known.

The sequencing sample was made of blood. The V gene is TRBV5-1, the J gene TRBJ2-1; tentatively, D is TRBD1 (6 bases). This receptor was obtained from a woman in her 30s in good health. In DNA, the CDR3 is TGCGCCAGCAGCCCCACGGACAGCTCCTACAATGAGCAGTTCTTC. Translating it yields CASSPTDSSYNEQFF.